The clone carrying this T cell receptor (beta chain) appeared a few times. Its antigen remains unknown. The V and J ends lost 5 bases and 1 base, in that order; junction bases with no gene match: 6. The CDR3 is 15 amino acids. The data stem from a study of blood T cells in healthy people across ages. Points from the study as a whole: Among long-lived donors, naive CD4+ cells were more numerous and diversity higher than in aged donors.

Sample-barcoded 5' priming and a J-beta primer mix drove a second PCR of roughly 6 to 12 cycles. A template-switch adaptor containing 12 random nucleotides labeled each cDNA molecule. TCRdb reanalysed the 5' RACE reads using MiXCR and keeps one entry per CDR3 protein. Of 870,000 or so distinct CDR3 sequences listed, about 28% are singletons. This TCR was sampled from a woman of 80 years or more in good health. Specimen: blood. The chain uses TRBV12-3 or TRBV12-4 and TRBJ2-3, with 7 bases aligning to TRBD2. DNA of the CDR3: TGTGCCAGCAGTCCGCGGGGGAGAGGCACAGATACGCAGTATTTT. Its translation is CASSPRGRGTDTQYF.